The entry below describes one TCR beta chain. This clonotype was recorded a few times. Its specific antigen is unknown. Per-nucleotide qualities are absent, and no much larger clonotype sits a single base away. This specimen's time point label, per the study, means: day 60 (about 2 months) after transplantation. The treatment or condition label corresponds to: allogeneic hematopoietic cell transplantation with graft depleted of TCRalphabeta T cells and CD19 B cells. The transplant recipients were children given TCRalphabeta/CD19-depleted allogeneic hematopoietic cell grafts. The data were obtained in a study of T-cell reconstitution after alpha-beta-depleted transplantation in children (dated by TCRdb to the mid-2010s). As for the study more broadly: Using TCR repertoire profiling, the study followed T-cell immune reconstitution in a quantitative way in children after TCRalphabeta/CD19-depleted allogeneic hematopoietic cell transplantation. Summary of the overall study and its limitations: Over subsequent months, a decline in hyperexpanded clone frequencies was noted, and after one year, T-cell counts and TCRbeta diversity were mostly ascribed to newly produced T cells. The apparently early recovery of alphabetaT-cell counts about two months after transplant reportedly depended on only several hundred rapidly expanded clones that came from non-depleted graft cells. In some patients, the high TCRbeta diversity seen at day 60 was put down to recipient T cells and intrathymic progenitors that had survived conditioning.

The library was produced with PCR. Sequencing instrument: Illumina HiSeq 2500. Molecular barcoding was employed in the preparation of TCR libraries, with unique molecular identifiers being used to normalize TCRbeta repertoire quantification. TCRdb reprocessing: public reads trimmed at Q25 with fastp, clones called with MiXCR, in-frame beta chains kept. Each entry is one CDR3 protein sequence, shown with its most common DNA and genes. The sample yields roughly 28,000 distinct CDR3 sequences; over 15% were counted once. The biggest ten clones account for 35% to 45% of the sample. The source of this sequence is a male patient under 10 years old who had a stem cell transplant for acute lymphoblastic leukemia, so the T cells may come from the graft donor. The specimen was PBMCs, mostly from graft donor cells, collected 60 days after TCRalphabeta/CD19-depleted stem cell transplant.

The CDR3 reads CSAPMTSGNQETQYF. The bases are TGCAGTGCTCCAATGACTAGCGGGAATCAAGAGACCCAGTACTTC. The chain joins TRBV20-1 to TRBJ2-5; 11 bases in the middle match TRBD2. The junction shows trimming of 5 bases on V and 2 bases on J, and the gene matches do not reach 7 bases of it. Via the germline V gene (reference sequence), CDR1 is DFQATT and CDR2 SNEGSKA. The CDR3 runs 15 amino acids, cysteine and phenylalanine included. This entry keeps only the CDR3 DNA: 45 bases, framed from base 1.